This entry lists 12 T cell receptor beta chains sequenced from one sample in a study of vaccination and CD4 T cells after COVID-19. No cognate antigen is known for these TCRs. The treatment: 10-day PBMC culture with coronavirus spike peptide pools or control peptides (ViraFEST assay). Cultured CD4+ T-cell DNA underwent Oncomine TCR Beta short-read sequencing. One entry per CDR3 protein results from TCRdb running MiXCR on the PCR reads. Of some 17,000 distinct CDR3 sequences in the sample, approximately 63% were seen once. The sample consisted of CD4+ T cells from blood, cultured in vitro. The receptors were sampled from a human donor who had recovered from COVID-19.

The chain joins TRBV20-1 to TRBJ2-5; 7 nucleotides line up with TRBD2. The CDR3 extends over 16 amino acids. Germline loops: CDR1 DFQATT, CDR2 SNEGSKA (reference sequence). Here the CDR3 reads CSTAEGVGAGEETQYF. Written as DNA, the CDR3 is TGCAGCACGGCCGAGGGAGTTGGGGCGGGAGAGGAGACCCAGTACTTC.

The genes are TRBV15 and TRBJ2-5; tentatively, D is TRBD2 (6 bases). The CDR3 has 15 amino acids. Germline CDR1 reads LNHNV; CDR2 reads YYDKDF (reference sequence). Trimming pared 3 bases from V and 2 bases from J, leaving 13 bases between. The CDR3: CATSRGGGQQETQYF. DNA of the CDR3: TGTGCCACCAGCAGGGGAGGTGGGCAGCAAGAGACCCAGTACTTC.

This sequence joins TRBV30 and TRBJ1-6; no clear D gene. The CDR3 is made up of 14 amino acids. Germline V gene sequence: CDR1 GTSNPN, CDR2 SVGIG (reference sequence). Trimming pared 1 base from V and 4 bases from J, leaving 8 bases between. The CDR3 reads CAWSDNHYNSPLHF. The CDR3, as DNA: TGTGCCTGGAGTGACAACCATTATAATTCACCCCTCCACTTT. The complete variable domain, with remaining parts taken from reference TRBV30 and TRBJ1-6, reads SQTIHQWPATLVQPVGSPLSLECTVEGTSNPNLYWYRQAAGRGLQLLFYSVGIGQISSEVPQNLSASRPQDRQFILSSKKLLLSDSGFYLCAWSDNHYNSPLHFGNGTRLTVT.

This clonotype has just a few counts. The V call is TRBV6-5, the J call TRBJ1-1, with TRBD1 as a possible D gene (5 bases). This CDR3 region has 14 residues. V lost 0 bases to trimming and J lost 5 bases, with 10 bases between them. Germline CDR1 reads MNHEY; CDR2 reads SVGAGI. The CDR3 DNA follows: TGTGCCAGCAGTTACTCTGGGGGTTGGACTGAAGCTTTCTTT. Its protein is CASSYSGGWTEAFF.

The V gene is TRBV19, the J gene TRBJ1-1, with D maybe TRBD1 (6 bases). Between the trimmed V and J ends, which lost 11 bases and 3 bases, there was a span of 10 bases. Germline V gene sequence: CDR1 LNHDA, CDR2 SQIVND (reference sequence). The length of the CDR3 is 11 residues. CDR3: CAQGGDTEAFF. The CDR3 DNA sequence: TGTGCCCAAGGGGGAGACACTGAAGCTTTCTTT.

The chain is built from TRBV7-2 and TRBJ1-5, with 8 nucleotides matching TRBD1. This CDR3 has 15 residues. V lost 2 bases to trimming and J lost 5 bases; unmatched junction nucleotides: 5. Looked up from germline, CDR1 is SGHTA and CDR2 is FQGNSA. For the CDR3, the DNA is TGTGCCAGCAGCTTATGGTCAGGGGGCGATCAGCCCCAGCATTTT. Its protein product is CASSLWSGGDQPQHF.

This clonotype was seen more than once but under ten times. The chain couples TRBV7-9 to TRBJ1-2, with 10 bases lining up with TRBD1. The CDR3 is 16 amino acids. In germline, CDR1 is SEHNR, CDR2 FQNEAQ (reference sequence). Trimming cost V 5 bases and J 6 bases; bases outside gene matches: 12. The CDR3 reads CASSPEPGTGAHGYTF. The CDR3 DNA reads TGTGCCAGCAGCCCGGAGCCCGGGACAGGGGCCCATGGCTACACCTTC.

There are a few counts of this clonotype. The chain is built from TRBV27 and TRBJ2-7, with a tentative D call TRBD2 (6 bases). V lost 0 bases, J lost 6 bases, and 12 bases lay in between. The CDR3 length is 14 residues. The germline V gene has CDR1 MNHEY and CDR2 SMNVEV (reference sequence). The CDR3 bases are TGTGCCAGCAGTTTATCAGGAGGGTATCTCGAGCAGTACTTC. It yields the protein CASSLSGGYLEQYF.

The chain has TRBV15 and TRBJ1-1; tentative D call: TRBD1 (6 bases). Germline loops: CDR1 LNHNV, CDR2 YYDKDF (reference sequence). V lost 2 bases and J lost 5, with 18 bases in between. CDR3 length: 16 residues. The CDR3 protein is CATSRKRNTGLTEAFF. The CDR3 bases are TGTGCCACCAGCAGAAAACGAAATACAGGGCTGACTGAAGCTTTCTTT.

The chain carries TRBV24-1 and TRBJ2-5, with TRBD2 matching over 8 bases. This CDR3 is 14 amino acids long. J lost 1 base, V lost 9 bases, and 6 bases had no gene match. Germline CDR1 KGHDR, CDR2 SFDVKD. CDR3 in DNA: TGTGCCACCCCCCGCGGGGGGCTCCAAGAGACCCAGTACTTC. Translated, it gives CATPRGGLQETQYF.

V usage is TRBV10-2 and J usage is TRBJ1-1; D gene ambiguous. The CDR3 is made up of 11 amino acids. The V gene lost 6 bases and the J gene lost 0 bases, with 2 bases spanning the gap. Germline CDR1 is WSHSY and CDR2 is SAAADI. The CDR3 bases are TGCGCCAGCAGACTGAACACTGAAGCTTTCTTT. It encodes CASRLNTEAFF.

The gene calls are TRBV12-3 or TRBV12-4 and TRBJ1-1; D is unresolved. CDR3 length: 14 amino acids. Trimming took off 6 bases at V and 1 base at J, with 12 bases between the two ends. The CDR3 here is CASSSLGRNTEAFF. DNA for the CDR3: TGTGCCAGCAGCTCGTTGGGCAGGAACACTGAAGCTTTCTTT.